This note documents a single T cell receptor (beta chain) sequence. The sample belongs to a study of blood T cell repertoires in COVID-19. Study-level background: Both acute and convalescent COVID-19 samples were obtained from the United States, Italy and Spain. The analysed material was cDNA or gDNA that came from T cells, B-cell-depleted T cells, or PBMCs.

Data came from immunoSEQ multiplex PCR; TCRdb stores just in-frame clones and leaves some out. The data hold some 180,000 clones, with around four fifths observed a single time. The Seattle site enrolled patients during active infection and followed them longitudinally. The CDR3 totals 19 residues. Per the germline V gene, CDR1 is SGHNT and CDR2 is YYREEE (reference sequence). V dropped 4 bases and J dropped 0; count of bases not matched to a gene: 12. V gene TRBV5-4 combines with J gene TRBJ1-5; 11 bases align to TRBD1. The sample consisted of peripheral blood. This sequence was found in a woman over 75 with COVID-19, enrolled during active disease. The DNA for the CDR3 is TGTGCCAGCAGCACCTCGTCCCGGGACAGGGGGACTAGCAATCAGCCCCAGCATTTT. Translated, it gives CASSTSSRDRGTSNQPQHF.